These 11 T cell receptor beta chains came from one sample sequenced in a study of T-cell memory formation after mild COVID-19. From the 5' RACE reads, TCRdb called clonotypes with MiXCR, one entry per CDR3 protein. The sample consists of some 310,000 distinct CDR3 sequences, around 20% of them appearing once. Sequenced: PBMCs or a T cell subset sorted from them (not recorded which). The receptor set was obtained from a man aged 18-30 years who had mild COVID-19 (a few samples of this study predate the infection). Cell type and time point are not known.

This clonotype was detected only a few times. This chain links TRBV7-8 with TRBJ2-5; D perhaps matches TRBD2 (6 bases). Per the germline V gene, CDR1 is SGHVS and CDR2 is FQNEAQ. This CDR3 has 16 amino acids. Trimming shortened V by 2 bases and J by 4 bases, and 17 bases separated the two germline ends. CDR3 loop: CASSLLGEEEGETQYF. The CDR3 nucleotides read TGTGCCAGCAGCTTACTAGGGGAAGAGGAGGGAGAGACCCAGTACTTC.

The chain is built from TRBV19 and TRBJ2-3; perhaps TRBD1 as D (6 bases). This CDR3 is built from 14 residues. V was trimmed by 10 bases and J by 4 bases, leaving 18 bases between them. Germline assignment: CDR1 LNHDA and CDR2 SQIVND (reference sequence). CDR3 sequence: CATSMGAAPDTQYF. DNA of the CDR3: TGTGCCACCTCTATGGGGGCCGCCCCAGATACGCAGTATTTT.

This clonotype was detected a few times. The chain carries TRBV7-2 and TRBJ1-2; D possibly corresponds to TRBD1 (6 bases). CDR1 and CDR2 from the germline V gene are SGHTA and FQGNSA. CDR3 length: 15 residues. V was trimmed by 5 bases and J by 7 bases, leaving 20 bases between them. For the CDR3, the DNA is TGTGCCAGCAGCAAACCGGGACATCTACGCTCTGGCTACACCTTC. Translation: CASSKPGHLRSGYTF. The variable domain in full, with the rest retrieved from reference TRBV7-2 and TRBJ1-2, is GAGVSQSPSNKVTEKGKDVELRCDPISGHTALYWYRQSLGQGLEFLIYFQGNSAPDKSGLPSDRFSAERTGGSVSTLTIQRTQQEDSAVYLCASSKPGHLRSGYTFGSGTRLTVV.

CDR3 residues: CASSLGEAPGYTF. The CDR3 DNA reads TGTGCCAGCAGCTTAGGCGAAGCCCCGGGCTACACCTTC. The V and J genes are TRBV7-2 and TRBJ1-2, with D unresolved. Trimming cost V 1 base and J 8 bases, with 11 bases left between them. Germline CDR1 and CDR2: SGHTA and FQGNSA. The CDR3 is 13 residues long.

This chain uses TRBV5-1 with TRBJ1-1, with D perhaps TRBD1 (5 bases). Trimming removed 7 bases from V and 0 bases from J, with 19 bases in between. CDR1 is SGHRS, CDR2 YFSETQ, per germline. The CDR3 length is 16 residues. CDR3: CASLPAAGGLNTEAFF. The CDR3 bases are TGCGCCAGCCTTCCTGCTGCTGGGGGGTTGAACACTGAAGCTTTCTTT. Full variable domain (remainder filled in from reference TRBV5-1 and TRBJ1-1): KAGVTQTPRYLIKTRGQQVTLSCSPISGHRSVSWYQQTPGQGLQFLFEYFSETQRNKGNFPGRFSGRQFSNSRSEMNVSTLELGDSALYLCASLPAAGGLNTEAFFGQGTRLTVV.

This clonotype was found many times. The rearrangement links TRBV27 to TRBJ1-1; D perhaps matches TRBD1 (5 bases). The V gene lost 8 bases and the J gene lost 5 bases, with 15 bases spanning the gap. Germline-derived CDR1 and CDR2 are MNHEY and SMNVEV (reference sequence). The CDR3 contains 13 residues. CDR3 residues: CASCTPGGTEAFF. CDR3 nucleotide sequence: TGTGCCAGCTGCACTCCGGGGGGAACTGAAGCTTTCTTT.

J is TRBJ2-7 and V is TRBV6-6; the match to TRBD1 covers 7 bases. From germline, CDR1 is MNHNY and CDR2 SVGAGI (reference sequence). V trimming: 5 bases; J trimming: 3 bases; junction bases outside the gene matches: 10. The CDR3 runs 15 residues. The CDR3 DNA follows: TGTGCCAGCAGTCTAGGGGGCGCGCGTAACTACGAGCAGTACTTC. Translated: CASSLGGARNYEQYF.

This chain joins TRBV4-3 and TRBJ1-1, with TRBD1 as a possible D gene (5 bases). The length of the CDR3 is 13 residues. Germline V gene data show CDR1 as LGHNA and CDR2 as YSLEER. V was cut by 0 bases and J by 7 bases, with 9 bases left in between. The CDR3 loop is CASSQEETDEAFF. The DNA of the CDR3 is TGCGCCAGCAGCCAAGAGGAGACAGATGAAGCTTTCTTT.

V gene TRBV18 combines with J gene TRBJ2-3, with 7 bases that match TRBD2. Germline CDR1 is KGHSH and CDR2 is LQKENI. The CDR3 length is 15 residues. V shed 3 bases, J shed 0 bases, and the junction held 3 bases outside the gene matches. In nucleotides, the CDR3 is TGTGCCAGCTCACCTCGTAGCGGGAGCACAGATACGCAGTATTTT. Translating gives CASSPRSGSTDTQYF.

The rearrangement uses TRBV6-2 or TRBV6-3 and TRBJ2-5; possibly TRBD2 for D (5 bases). Germline V lookup: CDR1 MNHEY, CDR2 SVGEGT. The CDR3 covers 12 residues. The V and J ends lost 5 bases and 5 bases respectively, with 9 bases between them. CDR3 bases: TGTGCCAGCAGTCGGGATTTGGAGACCCAGTACTTC. Amino acids: CASSRDLETQYF.

The chain links TRBV3-1 to TRBJ1-2; 9 bases match TRBD1. The CDR3 spans 14 residues. The germline CDR1 and CDR2 sequences are LGHDT and YNNKEL (reference sequence). J lost 4 bases, V lost 4 bases, and 4 bases had no gene match. CDR3 DNA: TGTGCCAGCAGCCCGACGACAGGGGGCTATGGCTACACCTTC. It encodes CASSPTTGGYGYTF.